The rows below give T cell receptor beta chains drawn from one sample of a study of control samples from healthy donors and cancer patients. Generated by immunoSEQ multiplex PCR, the TCRdb table keeps only in-frame clones and is missing some. The table records roughly 120,000 clones, 75% to 90% of them present only once. Sample: PBMCs. Source of these receptors: a woman in her fifties or sixties with colorectal cancer. CDR3s include the opening cysteine and the closing phenylalanine or tryptophan. Each record gives: J gene, V gene, clone size, D gene, CDR3 DNA, CDR3 protein. A D gene is named only where the DNA matches it firmly. Rows may omit the clone size; those that give it use once, few, many or a size class.

J gene: TRBJ2-1; V gene: TRBV27; clone size: NA; D gene: NA; CDR3 DNA: TGTGCCAGCAGTTTGACGGCTAGCAATGAGCAGTTCTTC; CDR3 protein: CASSLTASNEQFF
J gene: TRBJ1-2; V gene: TRBV29-1; clone size: few; D gene: TRBD1; CDR3 DNA: TGCAGCATAAGACAGGGGGCTAACTATGGCTACACCTTC; CDR3 protein: CSIRQGANYGYTF
J gene: TRBJ2-2; V gene: TRBV10-3; clone size: NA; D gene: NA; CDR3 DNA: TGTGCCATCAGTGAGTCGCCCAGCACCGGGGAGCTGTTTTTT; CDR3 protein: CAISESPSTGELFF
J gene: TRBJ2-5; V gene: TRBV11-1; clone size: NA; D gene: NA; CDR3 DNA: TGTGCCAGCAGCCCGACGGTACAAGAGACCCAGTACTTC; CDR3 protein: CASSPTVQETQYF
J gene: TRBJ2-2; V gene: TRBV4-1; clone size: NA; D gene: TRBD1; CDR3 DNA: TGCGCCAGCAGCCAAGGGACAGGGGGGACCGGGGAGCTGTTTTTT; CDR3 protein: CASSQGTGGTGELFF
J gene: TRBJ2-1; V gene: TRBV7-2; clone size: NA; D gene: TRBD2; CDR3 DNA: TGTGCCAGCAGCCGGACTAGCGGGAGCAATGAGCAGTTCTTC; CDR3 protein: CASSRTSGSNEQFF
J gene: TRBJ2-7; V gene: TRBV6-1; clone size: NA; D gene: NA; CDR3 DNA: TGTGCCAGCAGTGAAGATCCCCTCATGGGAGAGCAGTACTTC; CDR3 protein: CASSEDPLMGEQYF
J gene: TRBJ1-4; V gene: TRBV10-3; clone size: NA; D gene: TRBD1; CDR3 DNA: TGTGCCATCAGCGAGAGGACAGGGGCAAATGAAAAACTGTTTTTT; CDR3 protein: CAISERTGANEKLFF
J gene: TRBJ1-5; V gene: TRBV7-2; clone size: NA; D gene: TRBD1; CDR3 DNA: TGTGCCAGCAGCCCTCCCACCGGGACAGGGGTGGCTCAGCCCCAGCATTTT; CDR3 protein: CASSPPTGTGVAQPQHF
J gene: TRBJ1-5; V gene: TRBV27; clone size: NA; D gene: TRBD1; CDR3 DNA: TGTGCCAGCAGTACACGACAGGGTGGTCCGAATCAGCCCCAGCATTTT; CDR3 protein: CASSTRQGGPNQPQHF
J gene: TRBJ1-1; V gene: TRBV5-1; clone size: NA; D gene: NA; CDR3 DNA: TGCGCCAGCAGCTTGGAACTGCTACTGGAAGCTTTCTTT; CDR3 protein: CASSLELLLEAFF
J gene: TRBJ2-1; V gene: TRBV25-1; clone size: NA; D gene: NA; CDR3 DNA: TGTGCCAGCAGTGAGGGCCAGAAGCAGTTCTTC; CDR3 protein: CASSEGQKQFF
J gene: TRBJ2-1; V gene: TRBV14; clone size: NA; D gene: NA; CDR3 DNA: TGTGCCAGCAGCCTGGACCGGGACTACAATGAGCAGTTCTTC; CDR3 protein: CASSLDRDYNEQFF
J gene: TRBJ1-2; V gene: TRBV18; clone size: NA; D gene: NA; CDR3 DNA: TGTGCCAGCTCACAAAAAGTAGCGGATAACTATGGCTACACCTTC; CDR3 protein: CASSQKVADNYGYTF
J gene: TRBJ2-1; V gene: TRBV14; clone size: NA; D gene: TRBD1; CDR3 DNA: TGTGCCAGCAGCCAACGACAGGGTTGGGGCTACAATGAGCAGTTCTTC; CDR3 protein: CASSQRQGWGYNEQFF
J gene: TRBJ1-1; V gene: TRBV7-2; clone size: NA; D gene: TRBD1; CDR3 DNA: TGTGCCAGCAGAAGATTACAGGGGGCAATAGGGTACACTGAAGCTTTCTTT; CDR3 protein: CASRRLQGAIGYTEAFF
J gene: TRBJ2-3; V gene: TRBV4-1; clone size: NA; D gene: NA; CDR3 DNA: TGCGCCAGCAGCCGCCAGACTAGCACAGATACGCAGTATTTT; CDR3 protein: CASSRQTSTDTQYF
J gene: TRBJ1-2; V gene: TRBV9; clone size: NA; D gene: NA; CDR3 DNA: TGTGCCAGCAGCGTAGGGAGGGACGGCTACACCTTC; CDR3 protein: CASSVGRDGYTF
J gene: TRBJ1-2; V gene: TRBV7-8; clone size: NA; D gene: TRBD1; CDR3 DNA: TGTGCCAGCAGCTCCCCGGGACAGGGGGGAGAGAGGGGCTACACCTTC; CDR3 protein: CASSSPGQGGERGYTF
J gene: TRBJ1-2; V gene: TRBV5-1; clone size: few; D gene: TRBD1; CDR3 DNA: TGCGCCAGCAGCTTGGGGACAGGGTTTTATGGCTACACCTTC; CDR3 protein: CASSLGTGFYGYTF
J gene: TRBJ2-1; V gene: TRBV7-3; clone size: NA; D gene: TRBD1; CDR3 DNA: TGTGCCAGCAGCCAGGGACAGGGGAACTACAATGAGCAGTTCTTC; CDR3 protein: CASSQGQGNYNEQFF
J gene: TRBJ2-5; V gene: TRBV19; clone size: NA; D gene: TRBD2; CDR3 DNA: TGTGCCAGTAGTATTTCCCTGACTAGCGGGAGACAAGAGACCCAGTACTTC; CDR3 protein: CASSISLTSGRQETQYF
J gene: TRBJ2-5; V gene: TRBV6-5; clone size: NA; D gene: TRBD1; CDR3 DNA: TGTGCCAGCAGGGACTTGGACAGGGGAGAGACCCAGTACTTC; CDR3 protein: CASRDLDRGETQYF
J gene: TRBJ2-3; V gene: TRBV7-3; clone size: NA; D gene: NA; CDR3 DNA: TGTGCCAGCAGCCCGAAACCGGGTCCCACAGATACGCAGTATTTT; CDR3 protein: CASSPKPGPTDTQYF
J gene: TRBJ1-2; V gene: TRBV3-1/TRBV3-2; clone size: NA; D gene: TRBD1; CDR3 DNA: TGTGCCAGCAGCCCGACAGGGACTGGCTACACCTTC; CDR3 protein: CASSPTGTGYTF
J gene: TRBJ1-6; V gene: TRBV19; clone size: NA; D gene: NA; CDR3 DNA: TGTGCCAGTAGTATGGCGGGGCCTTTGGGATCCTATAATTCACCCCTCCACTTT; CDR3 protein: CASSMAGPLGSYNSPLHF
J gene: TRBJ1-3; V gene: TRBV13; clone size: NA; D gene: NA; CDR3 DNA: TGTGCCAGCAGCTTAGAAGGGACCGGAAACACCATATATTTT; CDR3 protein: CASSLEGTGNTIYF
J gene: TRBJ1-2; V gene: TRBV29-1; clone size: once; D gene: NA; CDR3 DNA: TGCAGCGTTCTCGGGGCGTTAGGGAACTATGGCTACACCTTC; CDR3 protein: CSVLGALGNYGYTF
J gene: TRBJ2-2; V gene: TRBV11-1; clone size: NA; D gene: TRBD1; CDR3 DNA: TGTGCCAGCAGACAGGGACAGGGAGTTGTCGGGGAGCTGTTTTTT; CDR3 protein: CASRQGQGVVGELFF
J gene: TRBJ2-2; V gene: TRBV29-1; clone size: NA; D gene: TRBD2; CDR3 DNA: TGCAGCGTATCCGTCTCAGCGGGAGAGTCCGGGGAGCTGTTTTTT; CDR3 protein: CSVSVSAGESGELFF
J gene: TRBJ1-5; V gene: TRBV6-5; clone size: few; D gene: NA; CDR3 DNA: TGTGCCAGCAGTTACGTGCTGGGGGGTCAGCCCCAGCATTTT; CDR3 protein: CASSYVLGGQPQHF
J gene: TRBJ2-1; V gene: TRBV12-3/TRBV12-4; clone size: NA; D gene: NA; CDR3 DNA: TGTGCCAGCAGTTTTCAGGGTAATGAGCAGTTCTTC; CDR3 protein: CASSFQGNEQFF
J gene: TRBJ2-1; V gene: TRBV9; clone size: NA; D gene: TRBD2; CDR3 DNA: TGTGCCAGCAGCGTAGTAGGGCGGGGGAGCTCCTACAATGAGCAGTTCTTC; CDR3 protein: CASSVVGRGSSYNEQFF
J gene: TRBJ2-7; V gene: TRBV7-6; clone size: NA; D gene: NA; CDR3 DNA: TGTGCCAGCAGCTTGGGGGACGGAGACACCTACGAGCAGTACTTC; CDR3 protein: CASSLGDGDTYEQYF
J gene: TRBJ1-1; V gene: TRBV19; clone size: NA; D gene: NA; CDR3 DNA: TGTGCCAGTAGTGGTTTTGGACACCGTGAAGCTTTCTTT; CDR3 protein: CASSGFGHREAFF
J gene: TRBJ2-4; V gene: TRBV2; clone size: NA; D gene: NA; CDR3 DNA: TGTGCCAGCAGGAACCCCCCCTCCTTTGGACAGCTAAACATTCAGTACTTC; CDR3 protein: CASRNPPSFGQLNIQYF